This T cell receptor (beta chain) was profiled in a study of OX40 agonist ivuxolimab in advanced cancers. Study-wide background: Checkpoint inhibitors had been given previously to under 50% of patients. General study points: Low normalized T-cell clonal expansion was additionally recorded for some nonresponders.

The germline V gene encodes CDR1 LGHNA and CDR2 YNFKEQ. The CDR3 has 15 residues. J gave up 3 bases and V 6 bases, and 9 bases lay outside the gene matches. The assay was immunoSEQ multiplex PCR, and TCRdb's table has in-frame clones only and misses some. The sample yields tens of thousands of clones, about 91% seen once. Autoimmune disease history or systemic immunosuppression barred patients. As concerns this clone: The target antigen is unknown.

The TCR was taken from an adult with an advanced solid tumor such as melanoma, head and neck, liver or kidney cancer. This rearrangement joins TRBV4-2 to TRBJ2-3; 7 bases are shared with TRBD2. The material was CD4+ or CD8+ T cells sorted from blood, obtained in a trial of the OX40 agonist ivuxolimab. CDR3 protein: CASSLLAGATDTQYF. CDR3 nucleotide sequence: TGTGCCAGCAGTTTGTTGGCGGGAGCTACAGATACGCAGTATTTT.